These 25 T cell receptor beta chains were all obtained from the same sample, sequenced in a study of blood T cells in healthy people across ages. Then a second PCR, running roughly 7 to 11 cycles, was carried out with a sample-barcoded 5' primer and a J-beta primer mix. TCRdb reprocessed the 5' RACE reads via MiXCR and lists one record per CDR3 protein. The sample has approximately 850,000 distinct CDR3 sequences, 58% seen once. Sequenced: blood. Receptors originate from a man between 25 and 39 years old in good health.

This clonotype has a count of ten or more. This chain joins TRBV10-3 and TRBJ1-2; 8 bases map to TRBD1. Germline CDR1 ENHRY, CDR2 SYGVKD. The CDR3 totals 15 residues. The junction had 16 bases not matched to a gene; V was cut back by 9 bases and J by 7 bases. CDR3 sequence: CAIRGTGERVGGYTF. DNA of the CDR3: TGTGCCATTCGAGGGACAGGCGAACGAGTCGGTGGCTACACCTTC.

The chain has TRBV6-2 or TRBV6-3 and TRBJ2-7, with 9 bases lining up with TRBD2. J gave up 6 bases and V 0 bases, and 15 bases lay outside the gene matches. The CDR3 extends over 18 amino acids. Germline lookup yields CDR1 MNHEY and CDR2 SVGEGT. This chain's CDR3 is CASSYSMLFGTSNAEQYF. CDR3 nucleotide sequence: TGTGCCAGCAGTTACTCCATGCTTTTCGGGACTAGCAATGCCGAGCAGTACTTC.

The CDR3 sequence is CSVRLAGEIGTQYF. CDR3 coding DNA: TGCAGTGTCAGACTAGCGGGAGAGATTGGTACGCAGTATTTT. This chain links TRBV20-1 with TRBJ2-3, with 12 positions matching TRBD2. With 7 bases clipped from V and 8 bases from J, the junction kept 10 bases outside the gene matches. CDR3 length: 14 amino acids. Germline V gene data show CDR1 as DFQATT and CDR2 as SNEGSKA (reference sequence).

This clonotype was counted only a few times. A junction end diverges from the germline sequence, so it may reflect a read error. The gene calls are TRBV7-9 and TRBJ2-1; 9 nucleotides line up with TRBD2. Germline CDR1 and CDR2: SEHNR and FQNEAQ (reference sequence). The CDR3 length is 13 residues. The CDR3 loop reads CASSVAGAGEQFF. CDR3 DNA: TGTGCCAGCAGCGTAGCGGGAGCCGGTGAGCAGTTCTTC.

The chain recombines TRBV4-1 with TRBJ1-5, with 10 bases lining up with TRBD1. The length of the CDR3 is 17 residues. The germline CDR1 and CDR2 sequences are MGHRA and YSYEKL. The J segment lost 7 bases and the V segment lost 0 bases, leaving 9 bases of the junction unmatched. CDR3 in amino acids: CASSQDRGQGTGQPQHF. The CDR3 DNA reads as TGCGCCAGCAGCCAAGATCGGGGACAGGGGACAGGGCAGCCCCAGCATTTT.

The chain combines TRBV2 with TRBJ2-5; possible D gene TRBD2, 5 bases. Trimming stripped 8 bases from V and 5 bases from J, with 21 bases between. Per germline, CDR1 SNHLY and CDR2 FYNNEI. This CDR3 region has 15 residues. CDR3 sequence reads: CASLGSSRYVETQYF. CDR3 nucleotides: TGTGCCAGCCTGGGGAGCAGTCGATATGTGGAGACCCAGTACTTC. Full variable domain (remainder filled in from reference TRBV2 and TRBJ2-5): EPEVTQTPSHQVTQMGQEVILRCVPISNHLYFYWYRQILGQKVEFLVSFYNNEISEKSEIFDDQFSVERPDGSNFTLKIRSTKLEDSAMYFCASLGSSRYVETQYFGPGTRLLVL.

The V call is TRBV20-1, the J call TRBJ1-2, with D perhaps matching TRBD1 (6 bases). The CDR3 totals 13 residues. V shed 6 bases and J shed 7 bases, with 18 bases lying between them. Germline values: CDR1 DFQATT, CDR2 SNEGSKA (reference sequence). The CDR3 loop reads CSAAPGAGLGYTF. The CDR3, as DNA: TGCAGTGCGGCACCAGGGGCCGGGCTTGGCTACACCTTC.

The sample holds a few counts of this clonotype. The V and J genes are TRBV7-2 and TRBJ2-3; D may be TRBD1 (6 bases). Germline-derived CDR1 and CDR2 are SGHTA and FQGNSA. This CDR3 has 15 residues. Trimming shortened V by 5 bases and J by 1 base, and 13 bases separated the two germline ends. The CDR3 DNA follows: TGTGCCAGCAGCATGGGGGCGGGTGGCACAGATACGCAGTATTTT. Protein sequence: CASSMGAGGTDTQYF.

The rearrangement uses TRBV4-3 and TRBJ2-4; 9 positions agree with TRBD2. V lost 0 bases, J lost 2 bases, and 14 bases stayed unmatched. Germline-derived CDR1 and CDR2 are LGHNA and YSLEER. CDR3 length equals 20 residues. CDR3 residues: CASSQEVLGAGGPSKNIQYF. Here the CDR3 DNA reads TGCGCCAGCAGCCAAGAGGTGCTCGGGGCGGGAGGGCCTTCCAAAAACATTCAGTACTTC.

The chain joins TRBV6-5 to TRBJ2-7; the D gene is possibly TRBD2 (5 bases). The germline CDR1 and CDR2 sequences are MNHEY and SVGAGI. The CDR3 is made up of 14 amino acids. V lost 2 bases, J lost 0 bases, and 8 bases lay in between. The CDR3 spells CASSYRESSYEQYF. CDR3 sequence (DNA): TGTGCCAGCAGTTACAGGGAGAGCTCCTACGAGCAGTACTTC.

This clonotype was seen only a few times. The chain uses TRBV11-2 and TRBJ2-1, with a possible D match to TRBD1 (5 bases). Per the germline V gene, CDR1 is SGHAT and CDR2 is FQNNGV. There are 13 residues in the CDR3. The germline V and J ends were trimmed by 6 bases and 7 bases, with 13 bases remaining between them. The CDR3 DNA sequence: TGTGCCAGCAGGGACAATTACGCAAATGAGCAGTTCTTC. It specifies CASRDNYANEQFF.

V gene TRBV10-3 combines with J gene TRBJ1-1; 7 bases align to TRBD1. J lost 1 base, V lost 7 bases, and 9 bases had no gene match. The CDR3 is made up of 15 amino acids. CDR1 and CDR2 (germline): ENHRY, SYGVKD. The CDR3 DNA sequence: TGTGCCATCATGAGTACAGGGGAGAAGAACACTGAAGCTTTCTTT. Protein product: CAIMSTGEKNTEAFF.

V is TRBV14 and J is TRBJ2-1, with 10 bases identical to TRBD1. CDR3 length: 17 residues. J lost 6 bases, V lost 9 bases, and 17 bases had no gene match. CDR1 is SGHDN, CDR2 FVKESK, per germline. CDR3 sequence: CASSPFTGTGVPNEQFF. The DNA for the CDR3 is TGTGCCAGTTCCCCTTTCACCGGGACAGGGGTCCCCAATGAGCAGTTCTTC. Variable domain in full (rest from reference TRBV14 and TRBJ2-1): EAGVTQFPSHSVIEKGQTVTLRCDPISGHDNLYWYRRVMGKEIKFLLHFVKESKQDESGMPNNRFLAERTGGTYSTLKVQPAELEDSGVYFCASSPFTGTGVPNEQFFGPGTRLTVL.

The chain uses TRBV6-6 and TRBJ1-5, with no clear D. Trimming took off 6 bases at V and 6 bases at J, with 24 bases between the two ends. Germline lookup yields CDR1 MNHNY and CDR2 SVGAGI (reference sequence). This CDR3 contains 17 residues. Written as DNA, the CDR3 is TGTGCCAGCAGCCTCGGAATATCGACGGCTAAGGGTCAGCCCCAGCATTTT. Its protein product is CASSLGISTAKGQPQHF.

The chain links TRBV10-3 to TRBJ1-5; a weak D match, TRBD1 (6 bases). V was pared by 0 bases and J by 2 bases, with 17 bases between. The CDR3 loop spans 18 amino acids. CDR1 is ENHRY, CDR2 SYGVKD, per germline. The DNA for the CDR3 is TGTGCCATCAGTGAGTCAAAGACAGGAGCCCCGGGCAATCAGCCCCAGCATTTT. Translating gives CAISESKTGAPGNQPQHF.

The chain recombines TRBV20-1 with TRBJ2-7; either TRBD1 or TRBD2 may supply D (5 bases each). CDR1 and CDR2 (germline): DFQATT, SNEGSKA (reference sequence). V was pared by 6 bases and J by 3 bases, with 15 bases between. CDR3 length: 13 amino acids. CDR3 sequence reads: CSASGGVVYEQYF. For the CDR3, the DNA is TGCAGTGCCAGTGGGGGAGTGGTCTACGAGCAGTACTTC.

This clonotype was observed once. This chain joins TRBV7-6 and TRBJ2-1; 7 nucleotides line up with TRBD1. Looked up from germline, CDR1 is SGHVS and CDR2 is FNYEAQ. Germline trimming cut 3 bases from V and 5 bases from J; bases unmatched to any gene: 7. The length of the CDR3 is 15 residues. CDR3 amino acids: CASSLQGESDNEQFF. CDR3 sequence (DNA): TGTGCCAGCAGCTTGCAGGGGGAATCTGACAATGAGCAGTTCTTC.

The chain joins TRBV20-1 to TRBJ2-5; D may be TRBD2 (7 bases). CDR3 length: 13 residues. Germline V CDR1 and CDR2: DFQATT, SNEGSKA (reference sequence). Trimming removed 2 bases from V and 5 bases from J, with 12 bases in between. The DNA of the CDR3 is TGCAGTGCTAGAAGTGGGGGGGCGGAGACCCAGTACTTC. Protein product: CSARSGGAETQYF.

The chain links TRBV20-1 to TRBJ1-5, with D possibly matching TRBD1 (6 bases). The V gene's germline CDR1 is DFQATT and CDR2 SNEGSKA (reference sequence). The CDR3 totals 14 residues. V dropped 5 bases and J dropped 4 bases, with 15 bases sitting between them. This CDR3 reads CSARQGSGNQPQHF. In nucleotides, the CDR3 is TGCAGTGCTCGCCAGGGGTCTGGGAATCAGCCCCAGCATTTT.

The rearrangement joins TRBV21-1 to TRBJ2-1; the table's D call, TRBD1, has no DNA check behind it. TRBV21-1 is labeled a pseudogene. The CDR3 covers 14 residues. CDR3 region: CAGEDTRGDNEQFF. CDR3 nucleotides: TGTGCCGGGGAGGACACACGGGGCGACAATGAGCAGTTCTTC.

The CDR3 protein is CAWRHGTGDDEQYF. CDR3 coding DNA: TGTGCCTGGAGGCACGGGACAGGGGACGACGAGCAGTACTTC. The V and J genes are TRBV30 and TRBJ2-7, with 10 bases that match TRBD1. The CDR3 loop spans 14 amino acids. With 3 bases clipped from V and 5 bases from J, the junction kept 7 bases outside the gene matches. CDR1 is GTSNPN, CDR2 SVGIG, per germline (reference sequence).

This chain links TRBV29-1 with TRBJ2-7; TRBD2 matches 8 bases. With 4 bases clipped from V and 5 bases from J, the junction kept 4 bases outside the gene matches. The CDR3 consists of 12 residues. The V gene's germline CDR1 is SQVTM and CDR2 ANQGSEA. Written as DNA, the CDR3 is TGCAGCGTTGCCCCGGGAGGGAACGAGCAGTACTTC. Protein: CSVAPGGNEQYF.

With respect to this clonotype: One end of the junction is discordant with germline, which a read error may explain. The J gene is TRBJ1-2, the V gene TRBV9; D gene ambiguous. The CDR3 spans 15 residues. Per germline, CDR1 SGDLS and CDR2 YYNGEE. The CDR3 spells CPSSPGGKGTNGYTF. CDR3 coding DNA: TGTCCCAGCAGCCCGGGAGGAAAGGGAACTAACGGCTACACCTTC.

The genes are TRBV2 and TRBJ1-5; D not resolved. Looked up from germline, CDR1 is SNHLY and CDR2 is FYNNEI. Trimming pared 8 bases from V and 7 bases from J, leaving 30 bases between. CDR3 length equals 18 residues. CDR3 sequence reads: CASRTSLTGATWEQPQHF. CDR3 DNA sequence: TGTGCCAGCCGGACTTCCTTAACTGGAGCAACCTGGGAGCAGCCCCAGCATTTT.

V and J are TRBV20-1 and TRBJ2-3; D not certain. Looked up from germline, CDR1 is DFQATT and CDR2 is SNEGSKA (reference sequence). Trimming cost V 5 bases and J 1 base, with 4 bases left between them. The CDR3 sequence is 11 residues long. In nucleotides, the CDR3 is TGCAGTGCTTGGGGCACAGATACGCAGTATTTT. It codes for CSAWGTDTQYF.